This entry lists 15 T cell receptor beta chains sequenced from one sample in a study of molecular identifiers for immune sequencing clone quantification. Via MiXCR, TCRdb re-called the PCR reads, giving one row per CDR3 protein. The sample lists roughly 300,000 distinct CDR3 sequences, roughly 24% occurring once. The sequenced material came from naive CD8+ T cells from blood, with Jurkat cell RNA spiked in. This sample's subset: FACS-sorted CD8+CD4-CCR7+CD45RA+ naive T cells. The source of these receptors is a human donor in good health. Some libraries in this study had Jurkat cell RNA spiked in.

The table lists this clonotype with many counts. The rearrangement joins TRBV6-4 to TRBJ2-3, with 7 positions matching TRBD2. J lost 2 bases, V lost 5 bases, and 4 bases had no gene match. CDR1 and CDR2 from the germline V gene are MRHNA and SNTAGT. The CDR3 runs to 14 residues. The CDR3 region has the DNA TGTGCCAGCAGTCAAGCGGGGCCCACAGATACGCAGTATTTT. Translation: CASSQAGPTDTQYF.

The table lists this clonotype with a few counts. This chain uses TRBV24-1 with TRBJ1-1; no reliable D call. Germline assignment: CDR1 KGHDR and CDR2 SFDVKD. V shed 5 bases and J shed 1 base, with 7 bases lying between them. The CDR3 covers 13 residues. The CDR3 DNA reads as TGTGCCACCAGTGCCCCTCGGAACACTGAAGCTTTCTTT. It encodes CATSAPRNTEAFF.

This chain connects TRBV6-2 or TRBV6-3 to TRBJ1-5; D not certain. This CDR3 contains 17 residues. The V gene lost 8 bases and the J gene lost 0 bases, with 20 bases spanning the gap. The germline gives CDR1 MNHEY, CDR2 SVGEGT. CDR3 sequence: CASLEWTGPYSNQPQHF. DNA of the CDR3: TGTGCCAGCCTCGAATGGACGGGCCCCTATAGCAATCAGCCCCAGCATTTT.

A word on this clonotype: The junction does not match germline at one end; this may be a read error. The chain couples TRBV28 to TRBJ1-5, with a weak D call TRBD1 (5 bases). Germline-derived CDR1 and CDR2 are MDHEN and SYDVKM. The CDR3 runs 13 residues. The CDR3 loop reads CASGYRGSQPHHF. The CDR3 nucleotides read TGTGCCAGCGGTTATCGGGGGAGTCAGCCCCATCATTTT. Supplemented by reference TRBV28 and TRBJ1-5, the full variable domain reads DVKVTQSSRYLVKRTGEKVFLECVQDMDHENMFWYRQDPGLGLRLIYFSYDVKMKEKGDIPEGYSVSREKKERFSLILESASTNQTSMYLCASGYRGSQPHHFGDGTRLSIL.

CDR3 in DNA: TGCGCCAGCAGCGACTGGGGGTCTACCTTAGAGGAGCAGTACTTC. Residues: CASSDWGSTLEEQYF. This chain connects TRBV5-1 to TRBJ2-7; D may be TRBD1 or TRBD2 (5 bases each). The CDR3 has 15 residues. The germline CDR1 and CDR2 sequences are SGHRS and YFSETQ. Trimming took off 4 bases at V and 7 bases at J, with 21 bases between the two ends.

This clonotype was detected only a few times. This chain uses TRBV4-2 with TRBJ2-7; D perhaps matches TRBD2 (5 bases). Looked up from germline, CDR1 is LGHNA and CDR2 is YNFKEQ. The CDR3 has 17 amino acids. V shed 4 bases and J shed 2 bases, with 21 bases lying between them. The CDR3 loop reads CASSPGEFAGAAYEQYF. Here the CDR3 DNA reads TGTGCCAGCAGCCCAGGAGAGTTTGCGGGCGCCGCCTACGAGCAGTACTTC.

This clonotype has a handful of counts. V gene TRBV3-1 combines with J gene TRBJ2-1; D remains ambiguous. The V and J ends lost 0 bases and 4 bases respectively, with 10 bases between them. This CDR3 comprises 15 residues. Germline CDR1 is LGHDT and CDR2 is YNNKEL (reference sequence). CDR3 sequence (DNA): TGTGCCAGCAGCCAAGATGGCGGACCTTACAATGAGCAGTTCTTC. Its protein product is CASSQDGGPYNEQFF.

This clonotype occurred a few times. The J gene is TRBJ2-7, the V gene TRBV10-3; no clear D gene. Trimming removed 0 bases at V and 0 bases at J, with 6 bases between. The CDR3 has 14 residues. CDR1 is ENHRY and CDR2 is SYGVKD in the germline V gene. The CDR3 region is CAISESYVSYEQYF. CDR3 in DNA: TGTGCCATCAGTGAGTCTTACGTCTCCTACGAGCAGTACTTC.

This clonotype has at least ten counts. The J gene is TRBJ2-7, the V gene TRBV13; 10 bases map to TRBD2. Germline V gene lookup returns CDR1 PRHDT and CDR2 FYEKMQ (reference sequence). Trimming took 3 bases from V and 7 from J; bases not matched to a gene: 15. The CDR3 consists of 17 residues. The CDR3 sequence is CASSLGSLAGVGSEQYF. Here the CDR3 DNA reads TGTGCCAGCAGCTTGGGGTCCCTAGCGGGAGTGGGGTCGGAGCAGTACTTC.

This clonotype was recorded many times. This chain joins TRBV14 and TRBJ1-2, with D maybe TRBD1 (6 bases). Germline V gene sequence: CDR1 SGHDN, CDR2 FVKESK. The CDR3 consists of 15 residues. Trimming took off 6 bases at V and 4 bases at J, with 18 bases between the two ends. CDR3 protein: CASSHRGQAGYGYTF. Written as DNA, the CDR3 is TGTGCCAGCAGTCATAGGGGACAAGCAGGCTATGGCTACACCTTC.

As to this clonotype: At one boundary the junction diverges from the germline segment, which might be a read error. The V gene is TRBV4-3, the J gene TRBJ1-1, with 8 bases fitting TRBD1. Germline V gene lookup returns CDR1 LGHNA and CDR2 YSLEER. The CDR3 sequence is 14 residues long. CDR3 in amino acids: CASSRRQGKAEALF. In nucleotides, the CDR3 is TGCGCCAGCAGCCGAAGACAGGGGAAGGCTGAAGCTCTCTTT.

This clonotype was seen at least ten times. The chain is built from TRBV29-1 and TRBJ1-3; no firm D call. V was clipped by 5 bases and J by 0 bases, with 11 bases between them. CDR3 length equals 14 residues. CDR1 and CDR2 (germline): SQVTM, ANQGSEA. CDR3 sequence (DNA): TGCAGCGTTTCAGACGAGAACTCTGGAAACACCATATATTTT. Its translation: CSVSDENSGNTIYF.

This clonotype was seen many times. V is TRBV14 and J is TRBJ2-7; no clear D. CDR3 length: 14 residues. The germline gives CDR1 SGHDN, CDR2 FVKESK. Between the trimmed V and J ends, which lost 4 bases and 2 bases, there was a span of 12 bases. The CDR3 loop reads CASSPRPVPYEQYF. CDR3 sequence (DNA): TGTGCCAGCAGCCCGAGACCGGTCCCCTACGAGCAGTACTTC.

This clonotype was counted many times. The chain carries TRBV9 and TRBJ2-3; D uncertain. V lost 0 bases, J lost 0 bases, and 5 bases lay in between. Per the germline V gene, CDR1 is SGDLS and CDR2 is YYNGEE. This CDR3 is built from 14 residues. CDR3 sequence (DNA): TGTGCCAGCAGCGTAGGTCCAAGCACAGATACGCAGTATTTT. Its translation: CASSVGPSTDTQYF.

This clonotype was counted many times. The rearrangement joins TRBV5-4 to TRBJ2-1; TRBD2 is a possible D gene (6 bases). This CDR3 region has 11 residues. Trimming shortened V by 3 bases and J by 16 bases, and 14 bases separated the two germline ends. Germline CDR1 is SGHNT and CDR2 is YYREEE (reference sequence). CDR3 sequence: CASSSRGLNFF. DNA of the CDR3: TGTGCCAGCAGCTCGCGGGGTTTGAATTTCTTC.